Listed below are T cell receptor beta chains from one sample, sequenced in a study of OX40 agonist ivuxolimab in advanced cancers. Measured with immunoSEQ multiplex PCR; TCRdb has only the in-frame clones, and not every one. Of roughly 40,000 clones listed, around 84% are singletons. Source: CD4+ or CD8+ T cells sorted from blood, taken in a trial of the OX40 agonist ivuxolimab. All receptors derive from an adult with an advanced solid tumor such as melanoma, head and neck, liver or kidney cancer. The conserved cysteine and the conserved F or W are not part of the CDR3 here.

cdr3_aa	j_call	v_call
ASRTGADEKLF	TRBJ1-4	TRBV27
ASSYSGVLPSTDTQY	TRBJ2-3	TRBV7-2
ASSGTLSGGGTDTQY	TRBJ2-3	TRBV9
ASSLEPGLAVDTQY	TRBJ2-3	TRBV7-2
ATSSRDTEVDT	TRBJ1-2	TRBV15
ASSYSNEQY	TRBJ2-7	TRBV6-5
ASSLSRSRDSYNEQF	TRBJ2-1	TRBV27
ASSPVAEDTEAF	TRBJ1-1	TRBV5-1
ASSDPWTDLSGANVLT	TRBJ2-6	TRBV2
ASSGTGGPGELF	TRBJ2-2	TRBV28
ASGTVYEQY	TRBJ2-7	TRBV6-5
ASSLGAFSGNTIY	TRBJ1-3	TRBV4-1
SVDGDRADIYGYT	TRBJ1-2	TRBV29-1
ASRTGLSGEKLF	TRBJ1-4	TRBV19
ASSQDMSTGNTIY	TRBJ1-3	TRBV4-1
ASSWDPGFADTQY	TRBJ2-3	TRBV7-2
ASSVGRGYQETQY	TRBJ2-5	TRBV6-1
ASSLADNEQF	TRBJ2-1	TRBV7-9
ASSQDRGRGAF	TRBJ1-1	TRBV14
ARSWTGHYGYT	TRBJ1-2	TRBV5-3
ASSMTGTGNTIY	TRBJ1-3	TRBV19
ASSGTGHQETQY	TRBJ2-5	TRBV7-9
ASSQGEVNEQF	TRBJ2-1	TRBV11-3
SVETDTHYEQY	TRBJ2-7	TRBV29-1
AISESITGGNTGELF	TRBJ2-2	TRBV10-3
ASSPWGGTDTQY	TRBJ2-3	TRBV9
AIRGDRARPEAF	TRBJ1-1	TRBV10-3
ASSQGPGQGFSYEQY	TRBJ2-7	TRBV4-3
AISGGGSTDTQY	TRBJ2-3	TRBV6-5
ASSPWGPQESGANVLT	TRBJ2-6	TRBV13
ASSPTGERKPLH	TRBJ1-6	TRBV7-9
ASSGRGGGNTIY	TRBJ1-3	TRBV9
AISEVSGGPEETDTQY	TRBJ2-3	TRBV10-3
ASSQVENYGYT	TRBJ1-2	TRBV14
ASSEEAGRPGELF	TRBJ2-2	TRBV2
ASSPSEYNEQF	TRBJ2-1	TRBV7-6
AAGGGVIDEQY	TRBJ2-7	TRBV23-1
ASSYSAGLLYGYT	TRBJ1-2	TRBV6-5
ASSLYTGDEKLF	TRBJ1-4	TRBV27
ASSYQGSTEAF	TRBJ1-1	TRBV6-5